This entry lists 2 T cell receptor beta chains sequenced from one sample in a study of post-analysis software for immune sequencing data. Study-wide results and limits: About five TRBV segments were more frequent in patients than controls; TRBV5-6, TRBV5-1 and TRBV20-1 belonged to this group.

For these receptors, no antigen is known. Unique-molecular-identifier-tagged TCR beta cDNA libraries were used. TCRdb analysed the PCR reads with MiXCR anew, one entry per CDR3 protein. The sample shows 750,000 to 900,000 distinct CDR3 sequences, 40% to 55% of them seen only once. Sequenced sample: blood. The receptors derive from a girl between 10 and 17 years old with multiple sclerosis.

This chain links TRBV15 with TRBJ1-2, with a weak D call TRBD1 (5 bases). Germline loops: CDR1 LNHNV, CDR2 YYDKDF (reference sequence). The CDR3 consists of 17 residues. Trimming cost V 3 bases and J 3 bases, with 20 bases left between them. The CDR3 DNA sequence: TGTGCCACCAGCAGCTATCCCCGGGGGGTGCTTGACTATGGCTACACCTTC. It codes for CATSSYPRGVLDYGYTF.

With regard to this clonotype: A junction boundary mismatches the germline segment, possibly from a read error. V is TRBV6-4 and J is TRBJ1-4, with 8 bases identical to TRBD1. Germline CDR1 MRHNA, CDR2 SNTAGT. The CDR3 is 15 amino acids. CDR3 amino acids: CASSKTGTGGEKLFF. The CDR3 bases are TGCGCCAGCAGCAAGACCGGGACAGGCGGGGAAAAACTGTTTTTT.